This T cell receptor (beta chain) emerged from a study of T cells in Graves' hyperthyroidism and ophthalmopathy. General study points: In blood, most of the thyroid clonotypes expanded above 0.001 were also present.

Trimming cost V 6 bases and J 2 bases; bases outside gene matches: 17. This CDR3 comprises 19 residues. Germline CDR1 is MNHEY and CDR2 is SVGAGI. In this sample, this clonotype turned up many times. Its antigen is currently unknown. Reasons for excluding patients were uncontrolled infection, other autoimmune disease, pregnancy or lactation. Regions amplified from RNA transcripts were the TCR beta CDR3 regions. The HTBI set primed first-round TCR CDR3 RT-PCR. Via MiXCR, TCRdb re-called the multiplex PCR reads, giving one row per CDR3 protein. The sample lists 550,000 to 700,000 distinct CDR3 sequences, roughly 15% occurring once.

The chain links TRBV6-5 to TRBJ1-5; 9 nucleotides align to TRBD1. The source of this sequence is a woman between 40 and 50 years old with Graves' ophthalmopathy. The source material was blood. CDR3 in DNA: TGTGCCAGCAGGCCTACTTCGGGACAGGGAGGGGGGGGCAATCAGCCCCAGCATTTT. It is translated as CASRPTSGQGGGGNQPQHF.